This is a list of T cell receptor beta chains from one sample in a study of Ad26.COV2.S vaccination and SARS-CoV-2 variants. Measured with immunoSEQ multiplex PCR; TCRdb has only the in-frame clones, and not every one. The table shows about 350,000 clones, with about nine tenths occurring only once. The source was peripheral blood, collected in a trial of Ad26.COV2.S vaccine versus placebo. The receptors stem from a person aged 18 to 65 who received the Ad26.COV2.S COVID-19 vaccine or a placebo. CDR3s include the opening cysteine and the closing phenylalanine or tryptophan. D genes are given only for firm matches. Rows may omit the clone size; those that give it use once, few, many or a size class.

clone_size: few
v_call: TRBV11-3
d_call: NA
j_call: TRBJ1-1
cdr3_aa: CASSLRGGTNTEAFF
cdr3_nt: TGTGCCAGCAGCTTACGAGGGGGTACGAACACTGAAGCTTTCTTT

clone_size: NA
v_call: TRBV7-2
d_call: TRBD1
j_call: TRBJ1-5
cdr3_aa: CASSLGTGFHQPQHF
cdr3_nt: TGTGCCAGCAGCTTGGGGACAGGGTTCCATCAGCCCCAGCATTTT

clone_size: NA
v_call: TRBV2
d_call: NA
j_call: TRBJ2-1
cdr3_aa: CASSLYNEQFF
cdr3_nt: TGTGCCAGCAGTCTATACAATGAGCAGTTCTTC

clone_size: NA
v_call: TRBV4-2
d_call: TRBD2
j_call: TRBJ2-3
cdr3_aa: CASSREVAGGLTDTQYF
cdr3_nt: TGTGCCAGCAGCCGCGAGGTAGCGGGGGGCCTCACTGATACGCAGTATTTT

clone_size: NA
v_call: TRBV7-3
d_call: NA
j_call: TRBJ1-1
cdr3_aa: CASSLNGNSEAFF
cdr3_nt: TGTGCCAGCAGCTTAAACGGGAACAGTGAAGCTTTCTTT

clone_size: NA
v_call: TRBV5-1
d_call: NA
j_call: TRBJ2-3
cdr3_aa: CASSYETSTDTQYF
cdr3_nt: TGCGCCAGCAGTTACGAGACTAGCACAGATACGCAGTATTTT

clone_size: NA
v_call: TRBV7-3
d_call: TRBD2
j_call: TRBJ2-7
cdr3_aa: CASSQNPGGEQYF
cdr3_nt: TGTGCCAGCAGCCAAAACCCGGGAGGGGAGCAGTACTTC

clone_size: once
v_call: TRBV29-1
d_call: NA
j_call: TRBJ2-1
cdr3_aa: CSVGRDTGQFF
cdr3_nt: TGCAGCGTTGGTAGGGACACAGGGCAGTTCTTC

clone_size: NA
v_call: TRBV5-1
d_call: TRBD2
j_call: TRBJ2-5
cdr3_aa: CASSLRPGTSGGAETQYF
cdr3_nt: TGCGCCAGCAGCTTGAGACCCGGGACTAGCGGGGGGGCGGAGACCCAGTACTTC

clone_size: NA
v_call: TRBV29-1
d_call: TRBD1
j_call: TRBJ2-3
cdr3_aa: CSVDYKDRGPWSDTQYF
cdr3_nt: TGCAGCGTCGACTATAAGGACAGGGGGCCGTGGTCAGATACGCAGTATTTT

clone_size: NA
v_call: TRBV5-5
d_call: TRBD1
j_call: TRBJ1-4
cdr3_aa: CASSIQTGEGEKLFF
cdr3_nt: TGTGCCAGCAGCATCCAGACAGGGGAAGGGGAAAAACTGTTTTTT

clone_size: NA
v_call: TRBV29-1
d_call: TRBD1
j_call: TRBJ1-5
cdr3_aa: CSVRDRDGNQPQHF
cdr3_nt: TGCAGCGTTCGGGACAGGGATGGCAATCAGCCCCAGCATTTT

clone_size: NA
v_call: TRBV7-3
d_call: NA
j_call: TRBJ2-2
cdr3_aa: CASSLVAGANTGELFF
cdr3_nt: TGTGCCAGCAGCTTAGTGGCAGGGGCGAACACCGGGGAGCTGTTTTTT

clone_size: NA
v_call: TRBV27
d_call: NA
j_call: TRBJ2-7
cdr3_aa: CASSLGRQVSYEQYF
cdr3_nt: TGTGCCAGCAGTTTAGGTAGACAGGTATCCTACGAGCAGTACTTC

clone_size: NA
v_call: TRBV5-4
d_call: TRBD1
j_call: TRBJ1-4
cdr3_aa: CASSSGQGINEKLFF
cdr3_nt: TGTGCCAGCAGCTCAGGACAGGGAATAAATGAAAAACTGTTTTTT

clone_size: NA
v_call: TRBV11-2
d_call: TRBD1
j_call: TRBJ1-6
cdr3_aa: CASSTGQGNSPLHF
cdr3_nt: TGTGCCAGCAGCACGGGACAGGGTAATTCACCCCTCCACTTT

clone_size: NA
v_call: TRBV7-2
d_call: NA
j_call: TRBJ2-2
cdr3_aa: CASSFGQNTGELFF
cdr3_nt: TGTGCCAGCAGCTTTGGACAAAACACCGGGGAGCTGTTTTTT

clone_size: once
v_call: TRBV9
d_call: NA
j_call: TRBJ2-1
cdr3_aa: CASSVVQGHGNEQFF
cdr3_nt: TGTGCCAGCAGCGTAGTGCAGGGTCACGGCAATGAGCAGTTCTTC

clone_size: NA
v_call: TRBV6-1
d_call: NA
j_call: TRBJ1-5
cdr3_aa: CASSEAVGGPYSNQPQHF
cdr3_nt: TGTGCCAGCAGTGAAGCGGTAGGGGGGCCTTATAGCAATCAGCCCCAGCATTTT

clone_size: NA
v_call: TRBV20-1
d_call: TRBD1
j_call: TRBJ1-6
cdr3_aa: CSASNFGGQGFFYNSPLHF
cdr3_nt: TGCAGTGCTAGTAATTTTGGGGGACAGGGGTTCTTTTATAATTCACCCCTCCACTTT

clone_size: NA
v_call: TRBV27
d_call: NA
j_call: TRBJ2-1
cdr3_aa: CASSTVNEQFF
cdr3_nt: TGTGCCAGCAGTACCGTTAATGAGCAGTTCTTC

clone_size: NA
v_call: TRBV10-3
d_call: TRBD2
j_call: TRBJ2-5
cdr3_aa: CAIRETSGGYGTQYF
cdr3_nt: TGTGCCATCAGGGAGACTAGCGGGGGGTACGGGACCCAGTACTTC

clone_size: NA
v_call: TRBV27
d_call: TRBD1
j_call: TRBJ2-7
cdr3_aa: CASSPGTGSREQYF
cdr3_nt: TGTGCCAGCAGTCCTGGGACAGGATCTAGAGAGCAGTACTTC

clone_size: NA
v_call: TRBV19
d_call: NA
j_call: TRBJ1-1
cdr3_aa: CASSILRVPQEHPLNEAFF
cdr3_nt: TGTGCCAGTAGTATACTAAGGGTCCCCCAGGAACATCCCTTGAATGAAGCTTTCTTT

clone_size: NA
v_call: TRBV2
d_call: TRBD1
j_call: TRBJ2-1
cdr3_aa: CASSEADRGRNEQFF
cdr3_nt: TGTGCCAGCTCCGAAGCCGACAGGGGTAGGAATGAGCAGTTCTTC

clone_size: NA
v_call: TRBV25-1
d_call: NA
j_call: TRBJ2-5
cdr3_aa: CASSEGAQYF
cdr3_nt: TGTGCCAGCAGTGAAGGAGCCCAGTACTTC

clone_size: NA
v_call: TRBV4-1
d_call: NA
j_call: TRBJ1-2
cdr3_aa: CASSQDSPTGSNYGYTF
cdr3_nt: TGCGCCAGCAGCCAAGATAGCCCGACAGGTTCTAACTATGGCTACACCTTC

clone_size: NA
v_call: TRBV3-1/TRBV3-2
d_call: NA
j_call: TRBJ1-6
cdr3_aa: CASSLQAVASPLHF
cdr3_nt: TGTGCCAGCAGCCTCCAGGCGGTGGCTTCACCCCTCCACTTT

clone_size: once
v_call: TRBV5-1
d_call: NA
j_call: TRBJ1-1
cdr3_aa: CASSLVRNTEAFF
cdr3_nt: TGCGCCAGCAGCTTGGTTAGGAACACTGAAGCTTTCTTT